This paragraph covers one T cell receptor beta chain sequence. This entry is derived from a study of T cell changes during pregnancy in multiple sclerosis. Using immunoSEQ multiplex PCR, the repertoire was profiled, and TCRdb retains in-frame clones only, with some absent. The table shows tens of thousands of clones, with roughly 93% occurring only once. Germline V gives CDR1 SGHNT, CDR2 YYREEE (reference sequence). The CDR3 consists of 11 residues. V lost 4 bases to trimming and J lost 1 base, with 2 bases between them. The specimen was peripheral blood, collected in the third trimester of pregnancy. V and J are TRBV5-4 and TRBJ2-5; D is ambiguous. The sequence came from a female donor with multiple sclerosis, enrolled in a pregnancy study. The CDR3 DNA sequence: TGTGCCAGCAGCCTCCAAGAGACCCAGTACTTC. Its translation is CASSLQETQYF. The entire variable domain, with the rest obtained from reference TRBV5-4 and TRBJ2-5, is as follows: ETGVTQSPTHLIKTRGQQVTLRCSSQSGHNTVSWYQQALGQGPQFIFQYYREEENGRGNFPPRFSGLQFPNYSSELNVNALELDDSALYLCASSLQETQYFGPGTRLLVL.